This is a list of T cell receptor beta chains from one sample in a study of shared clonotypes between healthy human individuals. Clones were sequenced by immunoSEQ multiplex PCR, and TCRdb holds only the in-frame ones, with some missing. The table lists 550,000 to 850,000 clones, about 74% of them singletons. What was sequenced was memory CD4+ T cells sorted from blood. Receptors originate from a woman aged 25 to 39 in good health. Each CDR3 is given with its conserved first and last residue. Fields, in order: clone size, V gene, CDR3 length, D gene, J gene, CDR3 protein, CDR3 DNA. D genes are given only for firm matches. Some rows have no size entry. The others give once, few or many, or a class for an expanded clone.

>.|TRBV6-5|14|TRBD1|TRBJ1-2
CASTGGRGNYGYTF
TGTGCCAGCACCGGGGGCAGGGGGAACTATGGCTACACCTTC
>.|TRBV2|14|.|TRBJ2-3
CASSEVRSTDTQYF
TGTGCCAGCAGTGAAGTTAGGAGCACAGATACGCAGTATTTT
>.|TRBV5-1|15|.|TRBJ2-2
CASSLDTHLSTELFF
TGCGCCAGCAGCCTCGATACCCACTTGTCCACGGAGCTGTTTTTT
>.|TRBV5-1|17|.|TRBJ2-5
CASTPGNSLLPSGAQYF
TGCGCCAGCACCCCGGGCAATAGTTTGCTACCTTCTGGGGCCCAGTACTTC
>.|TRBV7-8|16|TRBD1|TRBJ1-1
CASSIWDRGKITEAFF
TGTGCCAGCTCGATCTGGGACAGGGGAAAAATCACTGAAGCTTTCTTT
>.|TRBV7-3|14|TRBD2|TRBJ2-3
CASSLAGESDTQYF
TGTGCCAGCAGCTTAGCGGGAGAGTCAGATACGCAGTATTTT
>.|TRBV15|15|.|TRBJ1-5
CATSSRRDTNQPQHF
TGTGCCACCAGCAGCCGAAGGGACACCAATCAGCCCCAGCATTTT
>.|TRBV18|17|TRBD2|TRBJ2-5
CASSRTIAGGQTETQYF
TGTGCCAGCTCCCGGACCATAGCGGGAGGGCAGACGGAGACCCAGTACTTC
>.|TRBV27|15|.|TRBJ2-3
CASSNRGGRSDTQYF
TGTGCCAGCAGTAACAGGGGAGGGAGATCGGATACGCAGTATTTT
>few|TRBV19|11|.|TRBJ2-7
CASRQGYEQYF
TGTGCCAGTAGACAGGGCTACGAGCAGTACTTC
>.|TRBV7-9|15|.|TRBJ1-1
CASSAYDRGKAGPFF
TGTGCCAGCAGCGCCTATGATAGGGGGAAGGCGGGACCTTTCTTT
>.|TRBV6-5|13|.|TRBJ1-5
CASSYSRNQPQHF
TGTGCCAGCAGTTACTCTCGCAATCAGCCCCAGCATTTT
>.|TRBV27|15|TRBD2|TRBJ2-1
CASSLRTSGRHEQFF
TGTGCCAGCAGTTTAAGGACTAGCGGGAGACATGAGCAGTTCTTC
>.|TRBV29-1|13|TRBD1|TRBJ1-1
CSANRGRGAEAFF
TGCAGCGCGAACAGGGGGCGCGGGGCTGAAGCTTTCTTT
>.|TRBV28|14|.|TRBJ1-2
CASSFSGVTSRYTF
TGTGCCAGCAGTTTCTCTGGGGTTACCAGTCGCTACACCTTC
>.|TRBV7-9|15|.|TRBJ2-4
CASSPPLGSKNIQYF
TGTGCCAGCAGCCCCCCCCTGGGGTCCAAAAACATTCAGTACTTC
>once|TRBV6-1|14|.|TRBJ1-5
CASSEANFNQPQHF
TGTGCCAGCAGCGAGGCCAATTTCAATCAGCCCCAGCATTTT
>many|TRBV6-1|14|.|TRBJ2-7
CASSGTSVRWEQYF
TGTGCCAGCAGCGGGACTTCGGTTCGGTGGGAGCAGTACTTC
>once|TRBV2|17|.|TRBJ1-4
CASSAPRGAQANEKLFF
TGTGCCAGCAGTGCCCCCAGGGGCGCTCAGGCTAATGAAAAACTGTTTTTT
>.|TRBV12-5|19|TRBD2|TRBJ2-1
CASGHLGLAGVPSYNEQFF
TGTGCTAGTGGCCACCTCGGACTAGCGGGAGTCCCTTCCTACAATGAGCAGTTCTTC
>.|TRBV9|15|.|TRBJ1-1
CASSSRAGGSTEAFF
TGTGCCAGCAGCTCACGGGCGGGAGGGAGCACTGAAGCTTTCTTT
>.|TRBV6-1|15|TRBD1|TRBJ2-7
CASKEGQGAPYEQYF
TGTGCCAGCAAGGAGGGACAGGGGGCCCCCTACGAGCAGTACTTC
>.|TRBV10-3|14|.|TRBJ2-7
CAISESTAGYEQYF
TGTGCCATCAGTGAGTCGACAGCTGGCTACGAGCAGTACTTC
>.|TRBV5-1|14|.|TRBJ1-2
CASSSLGGTYGYTF
TGCGCCAGCAGCTCCCTGGGGGGGACCTATGGCTACACCTTC
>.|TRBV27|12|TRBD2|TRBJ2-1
CASSYPGGEQFF
TGTGCCAGCAGTTATCCGGGAGGTGAGCAGTTCTTC
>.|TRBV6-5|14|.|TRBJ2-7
CASSLGPISYEQYF
TGTGCCAGCAGCCTGGGACCGATCTCCTACGAGCAGTACTTC
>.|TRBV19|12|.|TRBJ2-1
CASSTRDDEQFF
TGTGCCAGTAGTACCCGGGACGATGAGCAGTTCTTC
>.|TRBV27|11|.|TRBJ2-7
CASGGHREQYF
TGTGCCAGCGGGGGGCACAGGGAGCAGTACTTC
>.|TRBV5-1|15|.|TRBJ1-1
CASSLATTVNTEAFF
TGCGCCAGCAGCTTGGCCACGACGGTGAACACTGAAGCTTTCTTT
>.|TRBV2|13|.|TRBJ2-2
CASRIQGTGELFF
TGTGCCAGCAGGATACAGGGAACCGGGGAGCTGTTTTTT
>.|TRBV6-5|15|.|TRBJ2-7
CASSYSTRGLGEQYF
TGTGCCAGCAGTTACTCGACGAGGGGTCTGGGAGAGCAGTACTTC
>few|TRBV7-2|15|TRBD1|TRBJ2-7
CASSLGPGQWGEQYF
TGTGCCAGCAGCTTGGGGCCGGGACAGTGGGGCGAGCAGTACTTC
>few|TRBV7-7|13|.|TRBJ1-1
CASSSNVGTEAFF
TGTGCCAGCAGCTCAAACGTGGGCACTGAAGCTTTCTTT
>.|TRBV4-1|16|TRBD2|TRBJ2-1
CASSQPTQRERGEQFF
TGCGCCAGCAGCCAACCCACCCAGCGGGAGAGGGGTGAGCAGTTCTTC
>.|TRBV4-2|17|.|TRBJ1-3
CASSPAGTPSAGNTIYF
TGTGCCAGCAGCCCAGCCGGGACACCATCCGCTGGAAACACCATATATTTT
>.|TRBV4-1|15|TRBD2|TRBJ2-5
CASSQGPGGQETQYF
TGCGCCAGCAGCCAAGGTCCGGGGGGGCAAGAGACCCAGTACTTC
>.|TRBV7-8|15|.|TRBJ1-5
CASSLDGQPNQPQHF
TGTGCCAGCAGCTTAGATGGGCAGCCCAATCAGCCCCAGCATTTT
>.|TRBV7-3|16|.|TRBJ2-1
CANLVSPLVVYNEQFF
TGTGCCAATCTCGTCTCCCCACTAGTTGTCTACAATGAGCAGTTCTTC
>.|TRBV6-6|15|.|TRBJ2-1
CASSYGGGNYNEQFF
TGTGCCAGCAGTTACGGTGGCGGAAACTACAATGAGCAGTTCTTC